Listed below are T cell receptor beta chains from one sample, sequenced in a study of ipilimumab plus nivolumab after autologous stem cell transplantation. Clones were sequenced by immunoSEQ multiplex PCR, and TCRdb holds only the in-frame ones, with some missing. The table includes some 15,000 clones, roughly 74% detected once. The sample in question was PBMCs, obtained in a trial of ipilimumab plus nivolumab as post-transplant consolidation. The receptors stem from a male donor with primary mediastinal lymphoma. CDR3s include the opening cysteine and the closing phenylalanine or tryptophan. A D gene is named only where the DNA matches it firmly. Only part of the rows carry a size: once, few, many, or a class if the clone is expanded.

>TRBD2|.|TRBV11-2|14|TRBJ2-3
CASSILAGGPTQYF
TGTGCCAGCAGCATACTAGCGGGAGGGCCTACGCAGTATTTT
>TRBD2|.|TRBV7-2|16|TRBJ2-5
CASSPWLAGRTVTQYF
TGTGCCAGCAGCCCTTGGCTAGCGGGGAGAACAGTGACCCAGTACTTC
>.|.|TRBV7-6|14|TRBJ2-7
CASSLGQGIGEQYF
TGTGCCAGCAGCTTAGGGCAGGGAATCGGCGAGCAGTACTTC
>.|.|TRBV5-1|15|TRBJ2-2
CASSPILVGTGELFF
TGCGCCAGCAGCCCCATCCTAGTCGGCACCGGGGAGCTGTTTTTT
>.|.|TRBV2|15|TRBJ2-7
CASSDRGSRSYEQYF
TGTGCCAGCAGTGATCGGGGGTCCCGATCCTACGAGCAGTACTTC
>.|.|TRBV7-9|13|TRBJ2-3
CASSLKGADTQYF
TGTGCCAGCAGCTTAAAAGGGGCAGATACGCAGTATTTT
>TRBD1|.|TRBV6-1|14|TRBJ1-2
CASSEAGTGYGYTF
TGTGCCAGCAGTGAAGCCGGGACAGGGTATGGCTACACCTTC
>TRBD2|.|TRBV7-8|16|TRBJ2-1
CASSPRTSGNYNEQFF
TGTGCCAGCAGCCCTAGGACTAGCGGGAATTACAATGAGCAGTTCTTC
>.|once|TRBV27|13|TRBJ1-2
CASSFRGHYGYTF
TGTGCCAGCAGTTTCAGGGGACACTATGGCTACACCTTC
>.|few|TRBV6-6|12|TRBJ1-2
CASSAEGSGYTF
TGTGCCAGCAGCGCGGAGGGAAGCGGCTACACCTTC
>.|medium-sized|TRBV27|14|TRBJ2-2
CASSLDRITGELFF
TGTGCCAGCAGCTTAGACAGGATCACCGGGGAGCTGTTTTTT
>TRBD1|once|TRBV19|16|TRBJ2-1
CASSIGQGAAYNEQFF
TGTGCCAGTAGTATCGGACAGGGGGCGGCCTACAATGAGCAGTTCTTC
>.|.|TRBV10-1|13|TRBJ1-6
CASSDNRDSPLHF
TGCGCCAGCAGTGATAATAGGGATTCACCCCTCCACTTT
>.|.|TRBV1|19|TRBJ2-3
CTSSQVETSGGPYTDTQYF
TGCACCAGCAGCCAAGTGGAGACTAGCGGGGGGCCTTACACAGATACGCAGTATTTT
>TRBD1|.|TRBV5-1|15|TRBJ1-1
CASSLYDRASTEAFF
TGCGCCAGCAGCTTATACGACAGGGCCAGCACTGAAGCTTTCTTT
>.|.|TRBV27|12|TRBJ2-7
CASSFLGGEQYF
TGTGCCAGCAGTTTCTTAGGGGGCGAGCAGTACTTC